This TCR gamma chain was sequenced for a study of intestinal T cells in coeliac disease (dated by TCRdb to 2020 to 2022). Turning to the overall study: Coeliac patients were much younger than controls, with mean ages of 16.0 versus 54.8 years in the TRG cohort. Duodenal biopsies from fewer than 40 coeliac disease patients and around 22 non-coeliac controls made up a second, larger TCR-gamma (TRG) cohort. Duodenal biopsies from roughly ten coeliac disease patients and roughly ten non-coeliac controls were included in the TCR-delta (TRD) cohort. The paper's findings and limits, for the study overall: In training, clustering based on TRD kmers put all 20 or so biopsies in the right class, and the reported leave-one-out accuracy was roughly 90%. Repeated CDR3 amino acid sequences could not be distinguished from PCR duplicates in the analysis. A significant age difference was observed between coeliac and control groups, although significant classification was not yielded by an age-split analysis. TRG clustering correctly classified 51 of 54 biopsies (about 94%), with a reported leave-one-out accuracy of roughly 90%. FFPE-derived DNA was found to be relatively degraded, and loss of a proportion of TCR sequences in each sample was likely caused by this degradation.

For each case, genomic DNA was extracted from ten 5-um FFPE scrolls with the QIAamp DNA FFPE tissue kit. Fully anonymised formalin-fixed paraffin-embedded duodenal biopsies surplus to diagnostic needs were used to test TCR repertoire-based classification of coeliac disease. Libraries were built with multiplex PCR. Sequencing was carried out with an Ion Torrent PGM. TRG repertoires were amplified from about 200 ng of biopsy DNA with the LymphoTrack kit, in which Illumina adapters are carried by the primers. TRG amplicons were purified with AMPure XP beads, quantified on a 2100 Bioanalyzer, and pooled equimolarly. An Ion PGM instrument was used to sequence the TRG libraries. For the original study's pipeline: FastX removed reads in which more than 10% of nucleotides fell below the per-patient third-quartile quality score. IMGT/HighV-QUEST was used to align the reads, assigning V, D and J genes, identifying CDR3 regions and assessing functionality. Sequences were converted to amino acids, and every sequence predicted to be non-functional was removed. The CDR3s were broken into kmers both with and without positional annotation, PCA was run on the kmer frequencies, and the samples were clustered using every one of the 1023 combinations of PCs 1-10. Classification was validated by leave-one-out cross-validation, in which parameters were re-optimised on the remaining samples each time. Shannon diversity was calculated with the vegan R package from repeated random subsamples, each the size of the lowest read count. TCRdb called clones afresh from the public reads with CATT; identical DNA rows were later merged. V and J calls and clone size were set by TCRdb, not the authors. In all, the sample holds around 900 gamma-chain clones, and about half of those were seen once. Jointly, the top ten make up 25% of the sample.

V is trimmed back by 3 bases and J by 8 bases, and the junction contains 18 bases that no gene match accounts for. The CDR3 numbers 17 residues from cysteine through phenylalanine. The sequence is cut down to CDR3 DNA, 51 bases in frame from base 1. The germline V gene (reference sequence) supplies CDR1 GITISATS and CDR2 ISYDGTV. With respect to this clone: The antigen it recognizes is unknown. No base qualities exist here, and no much larger clone lies one base off it.

Recombination connected TRGV9 to TRGJP1. What was sequenced was a duodenal biopsy. The TCR sequence derives from a human donor with celiac disease. The DNA sequence reads TGTGCCTTGTGGGAGTGCGGCGTTGACTATGTCGGTTGGTTCAAGATATTT. The resulting protein is CALWECGVDYVGWFKIF.